The 17 T cell receptor beta chains in this list originate from one sample, sequenced in a study of identical twins. Using its own MiXCR run on the 5' RACE reads, TCRdb lists one record per CDR3 protein. Of some 460,000 distinct CDR3 sequences in the sample, 14% were seen once. The same data also contributed to another study, on yellow fever vaccine responses in identical twins.

Sequencing was done on a sample of CD4+ T cells sorted from blood. These receptors were obtained from a woman younger than 30 in good health.

This rearrangement joins TRBV30 to TRBJ2-1; D ambiguous. Between the trimmed V and J ends, which lost 5 bases and 0 bases, there was a span of 17 bases. This CDR3 comprises 16 residues. In germline, CDR1 is GTSNPN, CDR2 SVGIG (reference sequence). In nucleotides, the CDR3 is TGTGCCTGGTTTCTGGGTGGGCCCAGCTCCTACAATGAGCAGTTCTTC. It translates to CAWFLGGPSSYNEQFF.

This clonotype was counted a few times. Here the CDR3 DNA reads TGCGCCAGCAGCCAAGGACAGGGCACGGCTCGGGGTGAAGCTTTCTTT. Protein: CASSQGQGTARGEAFF. This chain links TRBV4-3 with TRBJ1-1; 7 bases are a match to TRBD1. CDR1 is LGHNA, CDR2 YSLEER, per germline. CDR3 length: 16 amino acids. The V and J ends lost 1 base and 7 bases, in that order; junction bases with no gene match: 12.

The chain couples TRBV24-1 to TRBJ2-1; 9 bases are shared with TRBD2. With V trimmed by 3 bases and J by 4 bases, 6 bases remained unmatched. This CDR3 spans 16 amino acids. Germline CDR1 KGHDR, CDR2 SFDVKD. The CDR3 spells CATSDPAGGRYNEQFF. CDR3 in DNA: TGTGCCACCAGTGATCCAGCGGGAGGAAGGTACAATGAGCAGTTCTTC.

The rearrangement uses TRBV10-3 and TRBJ2-2; a weak D match, TRBD1 (6 bases). Germline V gene data show CDR1 as ENHRY and CDR2 as SYGVKD. The CDR3 has 15 amino acids. The germline V and J ends were trimmed by 3 bases and 1 base, with 9 bases remaining between them. CDR3 DNA sequence: TGTGCCATCAGTGAACAGGGAGTGAACACCGGGGAGCTGTTTTTT. Protein: CAISEQGVNTGELFF.

This chain uses TRBV11-2 with TRBJ2-2; 7 nucleotides match TRBD2. V shed 5 bases, J shed 1 base, and the junction held 4 bases outside the gene matches. Germline values: CDR1 SGHAT, CDR2 FQNNGV. The CDR3 consists of 15 residues. The CDR3 nucleotides are TGTGCCAGCAGCCCGGGACTACGGAACACCGGGGAGCTGTTTTTT. As protein: CASSPGLRNTGELFF.

The chain employs TRBV4-1 and TRBJ2-7; possible D gene TRBD1, 6 bases. CDR3 size: 15 residues. Germline V gene lookup returns CDR1 MGHRA and CDR2 YSYEKL. Trimming shortened V by 1 base and J by 0 bases, and 10 bases separated the two germline ends. The CDR3 spells CASSQAGHLSYEQYF. The CDR3 DNA follows: TGCGCCAGCAGCCAAGCGGGACACCTCTCCTACGAGCAGTACTTC.

This clonotype has more than one count but fewer than ten. J is TRBJ2-3 and V is TRBV29-1, with D uncertain. From germline, CDR1 is SQVTM and CDR2 ANQGSEA. The CDR3 length is 13 residues. V lost 0 bases and J 3 bases, leaving 7 bases between the germline ends. The CDR3 sequence: CSVEEGGTDTQYF. The DNA of the CDR3 is TGCAGCGTTGAAGAGGGTGGAACAGATACGCAGTATTTT.

This clonotype was seen a few times. The chain couples TRBV20-1 to TRBJ1-1; possible D gene TRBD1, 6 bases. Trimming stripped 4 bases from V and 1 base from J, with 13 bases between. The germline V gene has CDR1 DFQATT and CDR2 SNEGSKA (reference sequence). There are 14 residues in the CDR3. The CDR3 bases are TGCAGTGCTATAGCACGGACAGAGAACACTGAAGCTTTCTTT. Protein sequence: CSAIARTENTEAFF.

This clonotype has only a few counts. The CDR3 reads CASSLVNSVKDTQYF. The CDR3 DNA reads as TGTGCCAGCAGCTTAGTCAATAGCGTCAAAGATACGCAGTATTTT. V and J are TRBV11-2 and TRBJ2-3, with a possible D match to TRBD2 (5 bases). The CDR3 consists of 15 residues. The germline V and J ends were trimmed by 1 base and 5 bases, with 13 bases remaining between them. The germline V gene encodes CDR1 SGHAT and CDR2 FQNNGV.

This clonotype showed up just a few times. This chain uses TRBV7-3 with TRBJ1-1; D remains ambiguous. The CDR3 is 13 amino acids. The germline CDR1 and CDR2 sequences are SGHTA and FQGTGA. V was cut by 3 bases and J by 0 bases, with 5 bases left in between. CDR3 sequence reads: CASSFDVNTEAFF. In DNA form, the CDR3 reads TGTGCCAGCAGCTTTGACGTGAACACTGAAGCTTTCTTT.

CDR3 in DNA: TGTGCCAGCAGCGCCGGGGACAGGGGTGAGCAGTTCTTC. It specifies CASSAGDRGEQFF. The chain is built from TRBV2 and TRBJ2-1, with 10 positions matching TRBD1. CDR1 SNHLY and CDR2 FYNNEI come from the germline V gene. J was trimmed by 9 bases and V by 6 bases; bases with no gene match: 5. CDR3 length: 13 residues.

The chain has TRBV25-1 and TRBJ2-3; possibly TRBD1 for D (6 bases). Germline lookup yields CDR1 MGHDK and CDR2 SYGVNS. The V and J ends lost 4 bases and 4 bases respectively, with 12 bases between them. The CDR3 runs to 14 residues. The CDR3 is CASSGYRESDTQYF. The CDR3 DNA is TGTGCCAGCAGTGGATACAGGGAGTCAGATACGCAGTATTTT. The complete variable domain, with remaining parts taken from reference TRBV25-1 and TRBJ2-3, reads EADIYQTPRYLVIGTGKKITLECSQTMGHDKMYWYQQDPGMELHLIHYSYGVNSTEKGDLSSESTVSRIRTEHFPLTLESARPSHTSQYLCASSGYRESDTQYFGPGTRLTVL.

This clonotype was seen a handful of times. The rearrangement links TRBV4-3 to TRBJ2-5, with D perhaps being TRBD1 or TRBD2 (5 bases each). This CDR3 has 16 residues. Trimming pared 3 bases from V and 1 base from J, leaving 15 bases between. Germline V lookup: CDR1 LGHNA, CDR2 YSLEER. As DNA, the CDR3 is TGCGCCAGCAGCCATCGTCCGGGACGGAGCCAAGAGACCCAGTACTTC. Its protein product is CASSHRPGRSQETQYF.

DNA for the CDR3: TGTGCCAGCAGCGTACATTACAGCTCCTACGAGCAGTACTTC. It yields the protein CASSVHYSSYEQYF. This chain uses TRBV7-6 with TRBJ2-7; D call uncertain. Germline CDR1 reads SGHVS; CDR2 reads FNYEAQ. This CDR3 region has 14 residues. Trimming removed 5 bases from V and 0 bases from J, with 11 bases in between.

This clonotype was counted ten times or more. The V and J genes are TRBV15 and TRBJ2-3; D is uncertain. The V gene's germline CDR1 is LNHNV and CDR2 YYDKDF (reference sequence). This CDR3 is 14 amino acids long. Trimming took off 0 bases at V and 1 base at J, with 5 bases between the two ends. CDR3 DNA sequence: TGTGCCACCAGCAGAGATCTCGGCACAGATACGCAGTATTTT. Translating gives CATSRDLGTDTQYF.

This clonotype has a handful of counts. The chain couples TRBV14 to TRBJ2-3; TRBD2 might be the D (6 bases). V was cut by 0 bases and J by 1 base, with 11 bases left in between. CDR3 length: 16 amino acids. The germline V gene encodes CDR1 SGHDN and CDR2 FVKESK. The CDR3 protein is CASSQDRGSRTDTQYF. CDR3 DNA sequence: TGTGCCAGCAGCCAAGATCGGGGGAGTCGCACAGATACGCAGTATTTT.

This clonotype came up a few times. The CDR3 DNA follows: TGTGCCAGCAGTTCGGCCCTTCCGGGGGGGGGTATTTACGAGCAGTACTTC. Encoded protein: CASSSALPGGGIYEQYF. The chain recombines TRBV12-3 or TRBV12-4 with TRBJ2-7; 8 bases match TRBD2. The CDR3 has 17 amino acids. The V and J ends lost 4 bases and 4 bases, in that order; junction bases with no gene match: 15.